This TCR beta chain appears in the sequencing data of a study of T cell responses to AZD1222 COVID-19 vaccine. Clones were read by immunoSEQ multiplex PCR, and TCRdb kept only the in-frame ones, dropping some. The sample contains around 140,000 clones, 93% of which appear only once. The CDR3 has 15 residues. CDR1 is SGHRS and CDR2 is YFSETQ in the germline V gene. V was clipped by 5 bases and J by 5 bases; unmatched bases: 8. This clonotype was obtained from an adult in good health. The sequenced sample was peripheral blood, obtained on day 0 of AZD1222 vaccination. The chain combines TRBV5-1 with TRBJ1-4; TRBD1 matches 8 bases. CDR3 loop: CASREGTGRNEKLFF. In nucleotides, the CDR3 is TGCGCCAGCAGGGAAGGGACAGGCAGAAATGAAAAACTGTTTTTT.